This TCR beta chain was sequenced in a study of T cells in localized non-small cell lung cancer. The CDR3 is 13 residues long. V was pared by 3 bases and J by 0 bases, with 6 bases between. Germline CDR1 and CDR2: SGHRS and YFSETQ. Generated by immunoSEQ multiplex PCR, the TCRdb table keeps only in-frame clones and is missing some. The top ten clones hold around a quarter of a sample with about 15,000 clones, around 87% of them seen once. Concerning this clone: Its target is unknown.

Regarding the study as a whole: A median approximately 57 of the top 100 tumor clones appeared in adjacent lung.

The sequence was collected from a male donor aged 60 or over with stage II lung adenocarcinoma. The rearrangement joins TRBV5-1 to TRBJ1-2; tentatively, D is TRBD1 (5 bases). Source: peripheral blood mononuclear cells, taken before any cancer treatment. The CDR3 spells CASSSGANYGYTF. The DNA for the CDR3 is TGCGCCAGCAGCTCGGGGGCTAACTATGGCTACACCTTC.